This entry concerns a single T cell receptor (beta chain). Its antigen is as yet unknown. The germline V gene encodes CDR1 LNHDA and CDR2 SQIVND (reference sequence). The CDR3 is 15 amino acids. PCR involved 60 Vbeta and 13 Jbeta primers. Sequenced by immunoSEQ multiplex PCR; TCRdb stores in-frame clones only, minus some. The sample has 130,000 or so clones. The data originate from a study of cytomegalovirus exposure and HLA in healthy donors. General observations from the study: Sequencing likely generated an artifact that appeared as a cluster of highly shared sequence variants. Most TCRs appeared rarely, but some public TCRs recurred in many donors. A later analysis reportedly found fewer N-insertions in an Asian-associated ancestry cluster than the roughly 700-donor mean. Most subjects had HLA-A and HLA-B alleles reportedly predicted accurately by TCR beta sequences.

Sequenced: PBMCs. This sequence joins TRBV19 and TRBJ2-5, with 12 bases matching TRBD1. The DNA end favors TRBJ2-7, so the J call may be wrong. This TCR was recovered from a woman aged 40 to 50 in good health and CMV-seropositive. CDR3 protein: CASSSGTGGWYEQYF. CDR3 nucleotide sequence: TGTGCCAGTAGTTCCGGGACAGGGGGCTGGTACGAGCAGTACTTC.